This TCR beta chain derives from a study of T cells after yellow fever vaccination. Findings and caveats of the study: The appearance of a small share of clonotypes in both CD4 and CD8 compartments was observed. Detected again after the booster were most primary-vaccination clones, at nearly 97% CD4 and 88% CD8. Abundant clonotypes from the bulk population could get into FACS-sorted repertoires as contaminants.

There are a few counts of this clonotype. Antigen unknown. UMIs and a universal primer site were added when TCR cDNA was made by 5'RACE template switching. TCRdb analysed the 5' RACE reads with MiXCR anew, one entry per CDR3 protein. This sample has 300,000 or so distinct CDR3 sequences, with 10% to 15% found just once. With 4 bases removed from V and 2 bases from J, the gap between germline ends came to 7 bases. The CDR3 spans 13 residues. Germline CDR1 LNHNV, CDR2 YYDKDF (reference sequence). Source: CD4+ T cells sorted from PBMCs, taken 45 days after the yellow fever booster vaccination. This receptor was identified in a young man who received the YFV17D yellow fever vaccine. This chain uses TRBV15 with TRBJ2-3, with D hard to call. The CDR3 here is CATSNLFTDTQYF. CDR3 sequence (DNA): TGTGCCACCAGCAATTTGTTCACAGATACGCAGTATTTT.